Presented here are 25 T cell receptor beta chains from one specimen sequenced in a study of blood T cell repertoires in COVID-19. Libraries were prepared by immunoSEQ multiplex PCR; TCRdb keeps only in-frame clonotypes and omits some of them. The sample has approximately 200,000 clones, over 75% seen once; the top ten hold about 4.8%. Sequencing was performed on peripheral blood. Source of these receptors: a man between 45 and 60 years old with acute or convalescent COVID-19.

CDR3 nucleotides: TGTGCCAGCAGCGCTGGGGGGGGAAACACCATATATTTT. Protein sequence: CASSAGGGNTIYF. The rearrangement uses TRBV2 and TRBJ1-3; maybe TRBD1 (5 bases). Germline CDR1 and CDR2: SNHLY and FYNNEI. V was pared by 6 bases and J by 4 bases, with 10 bases between. The CDR3 spans 13 residues.

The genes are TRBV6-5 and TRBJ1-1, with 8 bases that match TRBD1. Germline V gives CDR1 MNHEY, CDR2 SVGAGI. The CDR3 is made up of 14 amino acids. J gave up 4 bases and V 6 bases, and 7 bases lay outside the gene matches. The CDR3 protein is CASRRGQGITEAFF. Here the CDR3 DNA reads TGTGCCAGCAGACGAGGACAGGGTATCACTGAAGCTTTCTTT.

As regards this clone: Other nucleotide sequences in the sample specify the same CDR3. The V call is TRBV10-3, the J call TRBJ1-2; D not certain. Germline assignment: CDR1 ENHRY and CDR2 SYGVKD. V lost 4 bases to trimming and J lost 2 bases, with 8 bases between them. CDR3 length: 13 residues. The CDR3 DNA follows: TGTGCCATCAGTGGAACTGAAAACTATGGCTACACCTTC. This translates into CAISGTENYGYTF.

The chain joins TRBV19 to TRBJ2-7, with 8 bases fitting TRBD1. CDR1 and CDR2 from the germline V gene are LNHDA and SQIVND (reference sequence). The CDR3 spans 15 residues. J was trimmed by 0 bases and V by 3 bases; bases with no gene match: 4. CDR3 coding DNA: TGTGCCAGTAGTATTATGGGACAGGTCTCCTACGAGCAGTACTTC. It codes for CASSIMGQVSYEQYF.

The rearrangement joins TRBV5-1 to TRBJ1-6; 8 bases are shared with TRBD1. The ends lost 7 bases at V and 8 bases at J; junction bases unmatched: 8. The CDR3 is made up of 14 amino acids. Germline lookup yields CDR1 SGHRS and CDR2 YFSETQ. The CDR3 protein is CASSTGERDSPLHF. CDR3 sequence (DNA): TGCGCCAGCTCGACAGGGGAGAGGGATTCACCCCTCCACTTT.

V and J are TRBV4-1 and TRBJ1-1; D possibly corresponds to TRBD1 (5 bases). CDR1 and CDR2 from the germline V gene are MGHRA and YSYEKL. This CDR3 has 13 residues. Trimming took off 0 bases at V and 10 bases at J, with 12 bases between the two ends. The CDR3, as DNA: TGCGCCAGCAGCCAAGAACCCGGTGGGGCAGCTTTCTTT. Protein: CASSQEPGGAAFF.

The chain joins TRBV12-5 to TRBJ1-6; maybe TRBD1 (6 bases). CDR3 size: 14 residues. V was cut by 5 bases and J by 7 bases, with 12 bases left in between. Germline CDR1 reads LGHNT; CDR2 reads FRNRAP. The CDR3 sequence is CASGKTGLNSPLHF. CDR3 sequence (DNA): TGTGCTAGTGGTAAAACAGGGCTAAATTCACCCCTCCACTTT.

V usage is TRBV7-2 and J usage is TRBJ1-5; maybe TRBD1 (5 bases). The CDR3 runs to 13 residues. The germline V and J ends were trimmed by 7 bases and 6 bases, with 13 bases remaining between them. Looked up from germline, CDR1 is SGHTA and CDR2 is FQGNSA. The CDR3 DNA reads TGTGCCAGCAATCCACCCGGGGGTCAGCCCCAGCATTTT. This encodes CASNPPGGQPQHF.

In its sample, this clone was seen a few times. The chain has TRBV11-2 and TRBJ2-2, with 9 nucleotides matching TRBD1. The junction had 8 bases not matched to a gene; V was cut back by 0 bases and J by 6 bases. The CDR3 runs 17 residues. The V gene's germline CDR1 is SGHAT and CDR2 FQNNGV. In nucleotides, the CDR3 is TGTGCCAGCAGCTTAGACCTGGGACAGGGAACCTCCGGGGAGCTGTTTTTT. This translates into CASSLDLGQGTSGELFF.

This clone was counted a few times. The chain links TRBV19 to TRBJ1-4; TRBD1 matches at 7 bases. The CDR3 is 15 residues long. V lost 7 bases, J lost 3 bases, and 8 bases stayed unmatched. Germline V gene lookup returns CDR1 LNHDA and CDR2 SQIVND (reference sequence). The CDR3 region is CASNKGQDANEKLFF. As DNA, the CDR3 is TGTGCCAGTAACAAAGGACAGGACGCTAATGAAAAACTGTTTTTT. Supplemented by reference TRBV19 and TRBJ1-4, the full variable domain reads DGGITQSPKYLFRKEGQNVTLSCEQNLNHDAMYWYRQDPGQGLRLIYYSQIVNDFQKGDIAEGYSVSREKKESFPLTVTSAQKNPTAFYLCASNKGQDANEKLFFGSGTQLSVL.

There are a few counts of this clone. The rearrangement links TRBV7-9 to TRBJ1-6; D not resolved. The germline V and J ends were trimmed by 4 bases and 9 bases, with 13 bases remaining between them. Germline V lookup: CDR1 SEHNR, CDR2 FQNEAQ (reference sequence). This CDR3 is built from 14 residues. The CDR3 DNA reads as TGTGCCAGCAGCTACTCGGGATTTCGTTCACCCCTCCACTTT. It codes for CASSYSGFRSPLHF.

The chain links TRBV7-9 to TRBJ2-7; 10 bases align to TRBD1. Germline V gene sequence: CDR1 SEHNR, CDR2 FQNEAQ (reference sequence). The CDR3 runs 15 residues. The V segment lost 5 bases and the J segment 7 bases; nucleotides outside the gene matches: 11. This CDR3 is CASSPDRGPPLEQYF. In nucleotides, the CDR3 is TGTGCCAGCAGCCCAGACAGGGGGCCCCCTCTTGAGCAGTACTTC.

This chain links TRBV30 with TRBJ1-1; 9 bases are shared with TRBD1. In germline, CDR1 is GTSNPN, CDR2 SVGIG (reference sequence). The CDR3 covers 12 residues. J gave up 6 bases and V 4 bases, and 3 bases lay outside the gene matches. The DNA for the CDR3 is TGTGCCTGGAAAAACAGGGGGCCTGAAGCTTTCTTT. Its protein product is CAWKNRGPEAFF.

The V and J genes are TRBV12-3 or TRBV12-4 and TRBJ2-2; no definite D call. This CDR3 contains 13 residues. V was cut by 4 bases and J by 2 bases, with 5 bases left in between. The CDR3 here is CASSSRNTGELFF. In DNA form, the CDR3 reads TGTGCCAGCAGTTCCAGAAACACCGGGGAGCTGTTTTTT.

The CDR3 sequence is CASSPQWERTYNEQFF. In DNA form, the CDR3 reads TGTGCCAGCAGCCCTCAGTGGGAGCGGACCTACAATGAGCAGTTCTTC. The chain couples TRBV5-4 to TRBJ2-1, with TRBD2 as a possible D gene (5 bases). This CDR3 has 16 residues. In germline, CDR1 is SGHNT, CDR2 YYREEE (reference sequence). Trimming removed 4 bases at V and 2 bases at J, with 16 bases between.

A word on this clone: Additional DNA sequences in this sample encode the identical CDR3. The CDR3, as DNA: TGCGCCAGCAGCACAGGGACAGGCTCGAACACCGGGGAGCTGTTTTTT. Translation: CASSTGTGSNTGELFF. This chain uses TRBV5-1 with TRBJ2-2; 8 positions match TRBD1. The junction had 5 bases not matched to a gene; V was cut back by 4 bases and J by 0 bases. CDR1 and CDR2 from the germline V gene are SGHRS and YFSETQ. This CDR3 contains 16 residues.

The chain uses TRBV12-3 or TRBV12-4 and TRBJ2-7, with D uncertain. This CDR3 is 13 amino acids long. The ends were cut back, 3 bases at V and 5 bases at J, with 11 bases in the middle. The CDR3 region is CASSLARNHEQYF. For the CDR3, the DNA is TGTGCCAGCAGTTTGGCCCGAAACCACGAGCAGTACTTC.

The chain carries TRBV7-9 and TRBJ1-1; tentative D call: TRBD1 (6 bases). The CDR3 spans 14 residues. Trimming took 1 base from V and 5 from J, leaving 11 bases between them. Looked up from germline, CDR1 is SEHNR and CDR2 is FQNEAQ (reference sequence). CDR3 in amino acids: CASSLEGRGTEAFF. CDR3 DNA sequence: TGTGCCAGCAGCTTAGAGGGCAGGGGAACTGAAGCTTTCTTT.

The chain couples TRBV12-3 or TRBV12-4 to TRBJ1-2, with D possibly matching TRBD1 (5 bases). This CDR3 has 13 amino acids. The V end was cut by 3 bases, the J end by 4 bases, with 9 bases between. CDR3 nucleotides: TGTGCCAGCAGTTTGCGGGGCGTCTATGGCTACACCTTC. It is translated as CASSLRGVYGYTF.

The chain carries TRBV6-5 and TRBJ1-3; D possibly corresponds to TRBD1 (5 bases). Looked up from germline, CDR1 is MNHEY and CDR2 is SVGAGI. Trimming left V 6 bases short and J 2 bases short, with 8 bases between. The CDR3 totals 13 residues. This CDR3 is CASRGGAGNTIYF. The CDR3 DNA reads TGTGCCAGCAGGGGGGGGGCTGGAAACACCATATATTTT.

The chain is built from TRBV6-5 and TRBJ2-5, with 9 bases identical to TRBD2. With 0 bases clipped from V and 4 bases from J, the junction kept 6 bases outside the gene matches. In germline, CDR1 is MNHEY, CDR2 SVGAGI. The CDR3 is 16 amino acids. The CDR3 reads CASSYSLAGSGETQYF. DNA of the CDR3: TGTGCCAGCAGTTACTCTCTAGCGGGGTCGGGAGAGACCCAGTACTTC.

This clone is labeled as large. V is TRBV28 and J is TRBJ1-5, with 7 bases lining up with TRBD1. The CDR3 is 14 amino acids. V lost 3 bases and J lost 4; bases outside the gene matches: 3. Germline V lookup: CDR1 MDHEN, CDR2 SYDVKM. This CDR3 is CASSFPGGNQPQHF. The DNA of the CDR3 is TGTGCCAGCAGTTTTCCAGGGGGTAATCAGCCCCAGCATTTT.

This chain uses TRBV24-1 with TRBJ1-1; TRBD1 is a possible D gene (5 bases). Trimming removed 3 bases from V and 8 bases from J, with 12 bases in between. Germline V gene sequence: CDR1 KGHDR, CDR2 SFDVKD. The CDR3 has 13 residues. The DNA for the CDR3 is TGTGCCACCAGTGATGGGATGTCAGGGGAAGCTTTCTTT. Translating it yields CATSDGMSGEAFF.

CDR3 sequence reads: CASSGRGLAREQYF. CDR3 nucleotide sequence: TGCGCCAGCAGCGGCCGGGGACTAGCGCGCGAGCAGTACTTC. V is TRBV5-1 and J is TRBJ2-7, with TRBD2 matching over 10 bases. Trimming cost V 4 bases and J 6 bases; bases outside gene matches: 7. The CDR3 is 14 amino acids. Germline V CDR1 and CDR2: SGHRS, YFSETQ. Looking up the rest from reference TRBV5-1 and TRBJ2-7 gives the full variable domain: KAGVTQTPRYLIKTRGQQVTLSCSPISGHRSVSWYQQTPGQGLQFLFEYFSETQRNKGNFPGRFSGRQFSNSRSEMNVSTLELGDSALYLCASSGRGLAREQYFGPGTRLTVT.

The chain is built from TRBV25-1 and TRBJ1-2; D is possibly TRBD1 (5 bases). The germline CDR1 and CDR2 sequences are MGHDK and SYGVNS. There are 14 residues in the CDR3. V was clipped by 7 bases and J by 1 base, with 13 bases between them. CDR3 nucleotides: TGTGCCAGCATCGAAACAGGTTGTAACTATGGCTACACCTTC. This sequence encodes CASIETGCNYGYTF.